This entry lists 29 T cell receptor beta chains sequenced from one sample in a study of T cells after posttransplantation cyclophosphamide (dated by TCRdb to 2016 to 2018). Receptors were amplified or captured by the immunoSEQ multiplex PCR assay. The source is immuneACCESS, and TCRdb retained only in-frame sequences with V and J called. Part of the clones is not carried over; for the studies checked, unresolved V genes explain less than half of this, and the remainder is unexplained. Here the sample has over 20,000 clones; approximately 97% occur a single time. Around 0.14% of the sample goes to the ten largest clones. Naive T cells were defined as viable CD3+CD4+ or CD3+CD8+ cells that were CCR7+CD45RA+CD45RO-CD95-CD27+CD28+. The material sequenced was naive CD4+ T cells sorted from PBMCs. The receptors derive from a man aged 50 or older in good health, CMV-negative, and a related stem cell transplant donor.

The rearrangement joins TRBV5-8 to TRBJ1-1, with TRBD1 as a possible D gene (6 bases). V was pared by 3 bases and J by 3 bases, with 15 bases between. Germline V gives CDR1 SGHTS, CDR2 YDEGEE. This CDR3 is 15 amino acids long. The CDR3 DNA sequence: TGTGCCAGCAGCTGGGGGACAAGCCTGGACACTGAAGCTTTCTTT. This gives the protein CASSWGTSLDTEAFF. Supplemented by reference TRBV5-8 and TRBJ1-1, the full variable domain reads EAGVTQSPTHLIKTRGQQATLRCSPISGHTSVYWYQQALGLGLQFLLWYDEGEERNRGNFPPRFSGRQFPNYSSELNVNALELEDSALYLCASSWGTSLDTEAFFGQGTRLTVV.

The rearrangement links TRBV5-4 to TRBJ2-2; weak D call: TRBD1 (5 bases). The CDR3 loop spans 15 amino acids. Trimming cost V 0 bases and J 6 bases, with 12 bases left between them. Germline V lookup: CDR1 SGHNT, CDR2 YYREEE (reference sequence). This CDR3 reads CASSLVGSRAGELFF. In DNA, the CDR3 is TGTGCCAGCAGCTTGGTGGGCAGCAGGGCCGGGGAGCTGTTTTTT.

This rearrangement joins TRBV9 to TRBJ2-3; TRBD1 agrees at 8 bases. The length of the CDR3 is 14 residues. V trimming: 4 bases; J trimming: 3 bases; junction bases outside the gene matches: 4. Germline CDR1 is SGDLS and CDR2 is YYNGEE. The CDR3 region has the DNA TGTGCCAGCAGCTGGACAGGGTTGACAGATACGCAGTATTTT. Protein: CASSWTGLTDTQYF.

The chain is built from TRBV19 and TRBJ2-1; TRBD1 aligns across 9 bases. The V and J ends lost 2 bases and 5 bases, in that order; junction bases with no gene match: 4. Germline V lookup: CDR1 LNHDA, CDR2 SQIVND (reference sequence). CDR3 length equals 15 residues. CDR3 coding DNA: TGTGCCAGTAGTATACGGGACAGGGTTCACAATGAGCAGTTCTTC. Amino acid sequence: CASSIRDRVHNEQFF.

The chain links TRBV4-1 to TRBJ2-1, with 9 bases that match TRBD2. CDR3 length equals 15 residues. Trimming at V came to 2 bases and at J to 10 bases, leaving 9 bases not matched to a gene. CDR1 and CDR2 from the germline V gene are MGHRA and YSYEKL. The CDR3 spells CASSQMRGGAREQFF. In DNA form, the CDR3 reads TGCGCCAGCAGCCAAATGCGCGGGGGGGCCCGGGAGCAGTTCTTC.

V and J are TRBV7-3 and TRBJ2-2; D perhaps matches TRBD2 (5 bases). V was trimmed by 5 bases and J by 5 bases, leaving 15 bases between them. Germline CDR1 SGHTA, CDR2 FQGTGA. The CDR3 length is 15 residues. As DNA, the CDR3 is TGTGCCAGCAGCAAAAACACCCCGGGGACCGGGGAGCTGTTTTTT. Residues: CASSKNTPGTGELFF.

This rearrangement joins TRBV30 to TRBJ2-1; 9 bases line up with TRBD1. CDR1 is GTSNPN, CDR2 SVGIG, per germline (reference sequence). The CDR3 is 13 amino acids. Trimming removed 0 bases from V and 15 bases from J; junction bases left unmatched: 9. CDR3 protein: CAWSVGTGLVPFF. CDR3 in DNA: TGTGCCTGGAGTGTAGGGACAGGGCTTGTCCCGTTCTTC. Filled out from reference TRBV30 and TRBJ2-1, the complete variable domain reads SQTIHQWPATLVQPVGSPLSLECTVEGTSNPNLYWYRQAAGRGLQLLFYSVGIGQISSEVPQNLSASRPQDRQFILSSKKLLLSDSGFYLCAWSVGTGLVPFFGPGTRLTVL.

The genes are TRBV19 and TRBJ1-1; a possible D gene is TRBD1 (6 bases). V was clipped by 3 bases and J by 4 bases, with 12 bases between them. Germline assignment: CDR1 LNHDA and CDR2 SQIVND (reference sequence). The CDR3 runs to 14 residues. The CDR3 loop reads CASSILDSSTEAFF. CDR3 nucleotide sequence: TGTGCCAGTAGTATCCTGGACAGTTCCACTGAAGCTTTCTTT.

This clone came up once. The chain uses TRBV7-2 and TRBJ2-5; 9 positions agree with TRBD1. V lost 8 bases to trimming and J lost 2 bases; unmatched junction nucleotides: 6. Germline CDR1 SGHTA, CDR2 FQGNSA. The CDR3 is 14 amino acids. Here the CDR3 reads CASLPGQGQETQYF. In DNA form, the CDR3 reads TGTGCCAGCTTACCGGGACAGGGACAAGAGACCCAGTACTTC.

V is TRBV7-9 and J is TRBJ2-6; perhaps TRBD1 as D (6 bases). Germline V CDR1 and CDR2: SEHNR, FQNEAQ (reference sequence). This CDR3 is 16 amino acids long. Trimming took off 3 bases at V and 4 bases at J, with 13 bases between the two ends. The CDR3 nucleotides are TGTGCCAGCAGCTTTGAGGGGACATCCGGGGCCAACGTCCTGACTTTC. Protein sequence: CASSFEGTSGANVLTF.

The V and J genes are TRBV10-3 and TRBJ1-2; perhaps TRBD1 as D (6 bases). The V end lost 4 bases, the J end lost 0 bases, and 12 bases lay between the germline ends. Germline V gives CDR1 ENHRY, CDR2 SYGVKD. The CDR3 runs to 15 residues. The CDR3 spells CAISVSGAPNYGYTF. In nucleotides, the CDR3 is TGTGCCATCAGTGTTTCAGGGGCGCCTAACTATGGCTACACCTTC.

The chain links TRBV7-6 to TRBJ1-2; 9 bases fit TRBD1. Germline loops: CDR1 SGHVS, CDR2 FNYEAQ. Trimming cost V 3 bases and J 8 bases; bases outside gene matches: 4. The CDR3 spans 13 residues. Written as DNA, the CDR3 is TGTGCCAGCAGCTTGGGACAGGGCTTCGGCTACACCTTC. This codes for CASSLGQGFGYTF. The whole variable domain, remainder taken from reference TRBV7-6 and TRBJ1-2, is GAGVSQSPRYKVTKRGQDVALRCDPISGHVSLYWYRQALGQGPEFLTYFNYEAQQDKSGLPNDRFSAERPEGSISTLTIQRTEQRDSAMYRCASSLGQGFGYTFGSGTRLTVV.

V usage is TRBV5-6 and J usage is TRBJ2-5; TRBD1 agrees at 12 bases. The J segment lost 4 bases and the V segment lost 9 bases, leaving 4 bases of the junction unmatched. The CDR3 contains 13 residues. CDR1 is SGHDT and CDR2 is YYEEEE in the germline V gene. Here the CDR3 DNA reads TGTGCCACGGGACAGGGGGCCGGAGAGACCCAGTACTTC. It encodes CATGQGAGETQYF.

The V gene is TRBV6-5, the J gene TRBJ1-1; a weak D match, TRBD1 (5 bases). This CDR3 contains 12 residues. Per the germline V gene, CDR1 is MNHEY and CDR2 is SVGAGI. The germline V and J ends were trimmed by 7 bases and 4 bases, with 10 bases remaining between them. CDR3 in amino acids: CASKGVGTEAFF. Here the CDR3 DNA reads TGTGCCAGCAAAGGGGTGGGCACTGAAGCTTTCTTT.

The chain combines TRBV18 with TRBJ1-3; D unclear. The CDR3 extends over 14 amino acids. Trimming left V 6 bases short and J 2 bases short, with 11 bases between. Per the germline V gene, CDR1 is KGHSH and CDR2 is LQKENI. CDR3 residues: CASSTFGPGNTIYF. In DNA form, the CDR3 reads TGTGCCAGCTCGACTTTTGGCCCTGGAAACACCATATATTTT. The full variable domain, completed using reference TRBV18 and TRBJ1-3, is NAGVMQNPRHLVRRRGQEARLRCSPMKGHSHVYWYRQLPEEGLKFMVYLQKENIIDESGMPKERFSAEFPKEGPSILRIQQVVRGDSAAYFCASSTFGPGNTIYFGEGSWLTVV.

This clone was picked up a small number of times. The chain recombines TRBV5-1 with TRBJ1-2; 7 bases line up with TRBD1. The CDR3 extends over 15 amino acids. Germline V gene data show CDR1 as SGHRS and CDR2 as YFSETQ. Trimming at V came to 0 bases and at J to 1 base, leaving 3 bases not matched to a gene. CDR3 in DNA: TGCGCCAGCAGCTTGGGCGGGACAGATAACTATGGCTACACCTTC. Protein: CASSLGGTDNYGYTF.

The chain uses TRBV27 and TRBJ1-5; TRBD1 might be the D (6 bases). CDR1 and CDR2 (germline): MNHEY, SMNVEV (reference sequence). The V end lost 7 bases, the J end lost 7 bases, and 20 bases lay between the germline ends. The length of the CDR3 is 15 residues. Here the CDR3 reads CASTPPPYREQPQHF. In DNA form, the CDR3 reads TGTGCCAGCACCCCGCCTCCCTACAGGGAACAGCCCCAGCATTTT.

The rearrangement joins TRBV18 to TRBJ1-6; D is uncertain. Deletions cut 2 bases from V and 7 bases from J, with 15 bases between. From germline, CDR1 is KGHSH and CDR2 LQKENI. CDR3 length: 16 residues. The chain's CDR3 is CASSPESVVRNSPLHF. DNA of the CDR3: TGTGCCAGCTCACCAGAGAGCGTGGTGAGGAATTCACCCCTCCACTTT.

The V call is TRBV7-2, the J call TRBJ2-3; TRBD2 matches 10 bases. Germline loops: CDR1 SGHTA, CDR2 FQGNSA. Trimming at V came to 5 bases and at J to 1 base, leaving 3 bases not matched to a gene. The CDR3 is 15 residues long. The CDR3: CASSILAGRTDTQYF. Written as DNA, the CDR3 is TGTGCCAGCAGCATACTAGCGGGGCGCACAGATACGCAGTATTTT.

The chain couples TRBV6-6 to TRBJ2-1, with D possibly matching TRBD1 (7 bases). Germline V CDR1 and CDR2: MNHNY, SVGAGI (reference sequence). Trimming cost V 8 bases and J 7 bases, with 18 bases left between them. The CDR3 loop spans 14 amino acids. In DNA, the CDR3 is TGTGCCAGCGCGATTTCCAGGGGGGTGAATGAGCAGTTCTTC. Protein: CASAISRGVNEQFF.

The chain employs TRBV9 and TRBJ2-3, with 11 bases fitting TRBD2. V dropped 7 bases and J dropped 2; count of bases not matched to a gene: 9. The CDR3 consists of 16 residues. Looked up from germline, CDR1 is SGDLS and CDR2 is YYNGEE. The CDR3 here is CASSPGTSGSTDTQYF. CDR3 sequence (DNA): TGTGCCAGCTCACCCGGGACTAGCGGCTCCACAGATACGCAGTATTTT.

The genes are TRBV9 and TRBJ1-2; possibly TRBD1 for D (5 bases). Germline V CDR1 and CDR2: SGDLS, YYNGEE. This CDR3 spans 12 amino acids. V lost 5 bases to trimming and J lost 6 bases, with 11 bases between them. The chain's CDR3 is CASRSGGDGYTF. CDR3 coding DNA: TGTGCCAGCAGGTCCGGGGGGGATGGCTACACCTTC.

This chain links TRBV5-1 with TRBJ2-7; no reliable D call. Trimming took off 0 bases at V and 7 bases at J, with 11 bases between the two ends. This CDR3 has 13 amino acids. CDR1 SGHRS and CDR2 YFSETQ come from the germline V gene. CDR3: CASSLGSQSEQYF. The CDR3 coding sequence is TGCGCCAGCAGCTTGGGGTCCCAGTCTGAGCAGTACTTC.

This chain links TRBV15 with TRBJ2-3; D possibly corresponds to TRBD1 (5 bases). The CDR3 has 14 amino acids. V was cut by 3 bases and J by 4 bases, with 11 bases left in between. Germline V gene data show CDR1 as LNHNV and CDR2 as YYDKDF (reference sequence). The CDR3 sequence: CATSRDIAPDTQYF. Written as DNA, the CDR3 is TGTGCCACCAGCAGGGACATAGCCCCAGATACGCAGTATTTT.

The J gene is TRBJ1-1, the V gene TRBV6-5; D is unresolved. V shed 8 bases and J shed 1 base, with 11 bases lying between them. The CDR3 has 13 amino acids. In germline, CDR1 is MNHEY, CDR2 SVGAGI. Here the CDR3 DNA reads TGTGCCAGCTGGCTGGGCCCGAACACTGAAGCTTTCTTT. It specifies CASWLGPNTEAFF.

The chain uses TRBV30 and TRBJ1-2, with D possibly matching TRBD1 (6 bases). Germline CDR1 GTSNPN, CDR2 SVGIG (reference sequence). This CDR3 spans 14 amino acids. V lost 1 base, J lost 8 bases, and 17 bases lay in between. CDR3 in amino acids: CAWSASQTGSGYTF. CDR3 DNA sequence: TGTGCCTGGAGTGCCAGCCAGACAGGCAGCGGCTACACCTTC.

The chain's CDR3 is CASSSSLGEAFF. In DNA form, the CDR3 reads TGTGCCAGCAGCTCAAGCCTCGGTGAAGCTTTCTTT. The rearrangement uses TRBV7-9 and TRBJ1-1; no definite D call. In germline, CDR1 is SEHNR, CDR2 FQNEAQ (reference sequence). The CDR3 length is 12 residues. Trimming left V 4 bases short and J 7 bases short, with 10 bases between.

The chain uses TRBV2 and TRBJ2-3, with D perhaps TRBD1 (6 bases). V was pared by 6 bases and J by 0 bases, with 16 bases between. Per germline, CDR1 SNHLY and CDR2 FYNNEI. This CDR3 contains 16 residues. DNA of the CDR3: TGTGCCAGCAGGATGAGGACAGACTCTAGCACAGATACGCAGTATTTT. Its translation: CASRMRTDSSTDTQYF. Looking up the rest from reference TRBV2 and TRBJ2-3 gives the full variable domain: EPEVTQTPSHQVTQMGQEVILRCVPISNHLYFYWYRQILGQKVEFLVSFYNNEISEKSEIFDDQFSVERPDGSNFTLKIRSTKLEDSAMYFCASRMRTDSSTDTQYFGPGTRLTVL.

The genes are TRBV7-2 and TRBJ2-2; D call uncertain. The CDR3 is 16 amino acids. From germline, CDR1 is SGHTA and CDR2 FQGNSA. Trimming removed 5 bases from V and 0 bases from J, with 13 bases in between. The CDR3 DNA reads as TGTGCCAGCAGCCCTCGTGAGGCCGCGAACACCGGGGAGCTGTTTTTT. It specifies CASSPREAANTGELFF.